Sequencing of this T cell receptor (beta chain) was carried out in a study of blood T cell repertoires in COVID-19. Study-level information: Samples representing acute and convalescent COVID-19 were sourced from the United States, Italy and Spain.

Original handling: Quantification of nucleated cells was approximated via reference gene primer amplification. TCRdb keeps only in-frame clones here, not all; method: immunoSEQ multiplex PCR. V, J and clone size are those of that table, while D and trimming were read from the DNA. The sample consists of around 390,000 clones, approximately 90% of them appearing once. Trimming took 2 bases from V and 3 from J, leaving 7 bases between them. Per the germline V gene, CDR1 is MNHEY and CDR2 is SVGEGT. The CDR3 sequence is 13 residues long. The sequencing input was PBMCs or T cells enriched from blood (not recorded which). The V call is TRBV6-2 or TRBV6-3, the J call TRBJ1-2; D gene uncertain. This clonotype was obtained from a woman aged 45-59 years who had recovered from COVID-19. CDR3 DNA: TGTGCCAGCAGTTACGAGGAAGACTATGGCTACACCTTC. This encodes CASSYEEDYGYTF.